This T cell receptor beta chain came from a study of T-cell reconstitution after alpha-beta-depleted transplantation in children. Study conclusions and caveats: Approximately two months post-transplant, alpha-beta T cells reportedly originated from several hundred expanded graft clones. One year post-transplant, T-cell counts and diversity were largely derived from T cells produced anew.

Unique molecular identifiers were built into the TCRbeta library. One entry per CDR3 protein, called by TCRdb with MiXCR from the PCR reads. Of 240,000 or so distinct CDR3 sequences in the sample, roughly 8% were seen once. Per the germline V gene, CDR1 is SEHNR and CDR2 is FQNEAQ (reference sequence). V lost 0 bases to trimming and J lost 6 bases, with 12 bases between them. The CDR3 has 14 residues. About this clonotype: The antigen is not known.

This sample comprised PBMCs, mostly from graft donor cells, obtained 180 days after TCRalphabeta/CD19-depleted stem cell transplant. The gene calls are TRBV7-9 and TRBJ2-7; no firm D call. This TCR was sampled from a male patient under 18 who had a stem cell transplant for acute lymphoblastic leukemia, so the T cells may come from the graft donor. CDR3 residues: CASSLAPGRREQYF. The CDR3 bases are TGTGCCAGCAGCTTAGCCCCGGGCAGGCGCGAGCAGTACTTC.